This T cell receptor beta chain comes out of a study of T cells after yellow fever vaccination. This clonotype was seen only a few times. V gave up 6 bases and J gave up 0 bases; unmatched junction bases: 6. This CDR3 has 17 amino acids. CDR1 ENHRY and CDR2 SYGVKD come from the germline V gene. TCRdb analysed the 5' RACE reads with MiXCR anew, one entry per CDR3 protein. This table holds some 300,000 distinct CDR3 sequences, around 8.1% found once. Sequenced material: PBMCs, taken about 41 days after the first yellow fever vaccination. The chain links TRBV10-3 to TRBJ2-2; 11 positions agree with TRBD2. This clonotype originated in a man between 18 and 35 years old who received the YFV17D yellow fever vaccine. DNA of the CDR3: TGTGCCATCAGGGCTAGCGGGGGGAACGCGAACACCGGGGAGCTGTTTTTT. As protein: CAIRASGGNANTGELFF.